This T cell receptor beta chain was recorded in a study of T cells in localized non-small cell lung cancer (dated by TCRdb to about 2020). Describing the broader study: The study analyzed T cell repertoires of about 230 early-stage NSCLC patients, comparing tumors and uninvolved tumor-adjacent lungs. NSCLC patients had a mean age of approximately 66 years, and fewer than 150 were male and 85 to 110 female. The cohort was made up of 200 to 250 treatment-naive NSCLC patients whose localized lung tumors had been resected. Study-level results and caveats: Longer overall survival was associated with higher blood T cell density, whereas shorter survival was associated with higher adjacent-lung clonality. Because multi-region tumor sequencing was not performed, intratumor heterogeneity could not be ruled out. Uninvolved tumor-adjacent lung showed the highest T cell clonality, higher than tumor, which suggests more focused antigenic responses in the uninvolved tumor-adjacent lung. A median of roughly 58 of the top 100 tumor clones were detected in paired uninvolved adjacent lung, and 28 of these tumor clones were also found among the top 100 clones of the paired uninvolved adjacent lung. Since the design was exploratory, TCR variables were selected using unadjusted p-values with no false-discovery rate correction.

At diagnosis, tumor, uninvolved tumor-adjacent lung and peripheral blood were collected and then preserved as a mix of FFPE and fresh-frozen material. For TCR repertoire profiling, the blood samples were analyzed as peripheral blood mononuclear cells. TCR beta CDR3 regions were sequenced from DNA using the immunoSEQ Assay. Per the authors' processing: T cell density was computed as TCR beta template counts normalized to usable DNA estimated by amplifying housekeeping genes. The preseqR package was used to estimate richness by extrapolating to 400,000 templates for PBMC samples and to 120,000 templates for tissue samples. Clonality was defined as one minus Pielou's evenness. Tissue-enriched TCRs were identified by differential abundance testing using productive amino-acid clonotypes, minimum total count 5 and alpha 0.1. The Jaccard Index and the Morisita Overlap Index were used to quantify repertoire overlap between compartments. GLIPH grouped TCR beta CDR3s together with public tetramer-defined viral CDR3s, and a viral motif had to include at least three viral sequences and show V-gene enrichment. TCRdb's version of the immuneACCESS table is confined to in-frame rearrangements and falls short of the full clone set. An unresolved V gene accounts for under half of the shortfall where checked; the remainder is of unknown origin. V, J and clone size derive from that table, while D and trimming were established from the DNA sequence. The sample has around 8,600 clones on record, approximately 87% of them singletons. The top ten constitute around 31% of the sample.

As to this clone: Its antigen has not been determined. No much larger clone is present one base from it, and per-base qualities are unavailable.

Its CDR3 holds 13 amino acids, cysteine through phenylalanine. Only the CDR3 DNA is retained, 39 bases long and in frame from the first base. According to the germline V gene, CDR1 reads MDHEN and CDR2 reads SYDVKM. The junction shows trimming of 3 bases on V and 8 bases on J, and the gene matches do not reach 6 bases of it. The sample was peripheral blood, taken before any cancer treatment. The sequence came from a male donor older than 55 with stage III lung adenocarcinoma. The chain was built from TRBV28 and TRBJ1-2; a stretch of 7 junction bases matches TRBD1. CDR3 reads: CASSLGGGGGYTF. The DNA sequence reads TGTGCCAGCAGTTTGGGAGGGGGCGGGGGCTACACCTTC.